This T cell receptor (beta chain) is from a study of regulatory T cells in long-lasting Graves disease. General study points: TRBV28, TRBJ1-2 and TRBJ2-5 were favored in persistent disease. It was peripheral blood alone, not thyroid tissue, that was studied. Relative to newly diagnosed Graves' patients, persistent ones had lower TCR diversity.

V was cut by 8 bases and J by 0 bases, with 11 bases left in between. The CDR3 spans 14 residues. Germline CDR1 is KGHSH and CDR2 is LQKENI. Investigators prepared the TCR beta libraries by applying iRepertoire HTBI primers and Arm-PCR of CDR3 regions. TCRdb ran MiXCR on the multiplex PCR reads and lists one entry per CDR3 protein. The sample includes some 450,000 distinct CDR3 sequences, 20% to 25% of them seen just once. The time point denotes: persistent/refractory GD, antithyroid drugs over 5 years with positive TRAb. Isolated PBMC RNA provided the starting material for the TCR library. It was by American Thyroid Association guidelines that Graves' disease was diagnosed. This clonotype was detected many times. Its antigen is undetermined.

The specimen was peripheral blood mononuclear cells (PBMCs), collected when the disease was refractory, from a patient treated with antithyroid drugs. This TCR derives from a female donor with Graves disease. This rearrangement joins TRBV18 to TRBJ1-3; D is ambiguous. The CDR3 region is CASSPSSSGNTIYF. The CDR3 nucleotides are TGTGCCAGCAGCCCAAGTAGCTCTGGAAACACCATATATTTT. The full variable domain, rest sourced from reference TRBV18 and TRBJ1-3, is NAGVMQNPRHLVRRRGQEARLRCSPMKGHSHVYWYRQLPEEGLKFMVYLQKENIIDESGMPKERFSAEFPKEGPSILRIQQVVRGDSAAYFCASSPSSSGNTIYFGEGSWLTVV.